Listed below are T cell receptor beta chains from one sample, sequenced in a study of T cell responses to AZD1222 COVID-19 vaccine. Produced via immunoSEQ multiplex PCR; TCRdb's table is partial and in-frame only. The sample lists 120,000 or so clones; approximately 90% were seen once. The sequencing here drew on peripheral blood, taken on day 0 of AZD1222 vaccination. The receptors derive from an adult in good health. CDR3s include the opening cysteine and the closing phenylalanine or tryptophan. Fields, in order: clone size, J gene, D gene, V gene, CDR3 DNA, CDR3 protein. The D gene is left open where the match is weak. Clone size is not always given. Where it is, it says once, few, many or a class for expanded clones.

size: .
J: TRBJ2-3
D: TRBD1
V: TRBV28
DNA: TGTGCCAGCCCGCCAGGACAGGGGAACACAGATACGCAGTATTTT
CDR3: CASPPGQGNTDTQYF

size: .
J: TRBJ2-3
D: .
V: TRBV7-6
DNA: TGTGCCAGCAGCTTAGCGAAGGCAGGGCGCACAGATACGCAGTATTTT
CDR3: CASSLAKAGRTDTQYF

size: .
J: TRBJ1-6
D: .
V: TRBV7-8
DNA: TGTGCCAGCACCCCCCTCCCAGATTCACCCCTCCACTTT
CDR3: CASTPLPDSPLHF

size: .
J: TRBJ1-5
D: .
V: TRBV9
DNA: TGTGCCAGCAGCCGGGGGTATAGCAATCAGCCCCAGCATTTT
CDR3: CASSRGYSNQPQHF

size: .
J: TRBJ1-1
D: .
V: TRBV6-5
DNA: TGTGCCAGCAGGTCATTTGACACTGAAGCTTTCTTT
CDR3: CASRSFDTEAFF

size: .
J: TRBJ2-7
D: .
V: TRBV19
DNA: TGTGCCAGTCTATCGGATGGGGACGAGCAGTACTTC
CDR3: CASLSDGDEQYF

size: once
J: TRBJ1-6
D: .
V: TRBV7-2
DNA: TGTGCCAGCAGCCCCGTGGTAGGTTCACCCCTCCACTTT
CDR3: CASSPVVGSPLHF

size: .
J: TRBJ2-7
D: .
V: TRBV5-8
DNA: TGTGCCAGCAGAGGATTGGCCTACGAGCAGTACTTC
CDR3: CASRGLAYEQYF

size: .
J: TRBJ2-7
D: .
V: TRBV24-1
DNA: TGTGCCACCAGTGCTAAAAAAGTTTCCAGATCCTACGAGCAGTACTTC
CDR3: CATSAKKVSRSYEQYF

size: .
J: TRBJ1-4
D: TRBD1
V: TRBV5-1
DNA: TGCGCCAGCAGCACCGGACAGGGAAGAGCTGAAAAACTGTTTTTT
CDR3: CASSTGQGRAEKLFF

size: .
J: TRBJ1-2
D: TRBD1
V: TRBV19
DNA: TGTGCCAGTAGTACCCGGACAGGGTTTGGCTACACCTTC
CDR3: CASSTRTGFGYTF

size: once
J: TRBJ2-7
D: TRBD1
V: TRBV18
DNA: TGTGCCAGCTCACCCAGGACAGGGGAGGACGAGCAGTACTTC
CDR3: CASSPRTGEDEQYF

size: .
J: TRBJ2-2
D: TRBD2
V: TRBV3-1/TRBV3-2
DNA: TGTGCCAGCAGCCAAGAAGTTCTAGCGGGAACCCTTACCGGGGAGCTGTTTTTT
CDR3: CASSQEVLAGTLTGELFF

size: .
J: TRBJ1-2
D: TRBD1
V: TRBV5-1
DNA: TGCGCCAGCAGCTTGTCTAGGACAGGGAGTGGAGGCTACACCTTC
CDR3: CASSLSRTGSGGYTF

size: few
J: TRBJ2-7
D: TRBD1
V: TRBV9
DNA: TGTGCCAGCAGCACAAATACAGGGGGCGAGCAGTACTTC
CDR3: CASSTNTGGEQYF

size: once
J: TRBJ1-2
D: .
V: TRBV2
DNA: TGTGCCAGCAGAGGGGATGGTAGAAACTATGGCTACACCTTC
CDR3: CASRGDGRNYGYTF

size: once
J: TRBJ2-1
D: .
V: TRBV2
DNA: TGTGCCAGCAGACGGAGACAGGAGGGTGAGCAGTTCTTC
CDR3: CASRRRQEGEQFF

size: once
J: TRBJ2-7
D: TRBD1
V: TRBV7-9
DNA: TGTGCCAGCAGCTTCTCAGACAGGGACGAGCAGTACTTC
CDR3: CASSFSDRDEQYF

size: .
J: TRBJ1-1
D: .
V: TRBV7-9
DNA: TGTGCCAGCAGCTTAGGTACCCAGGACAGATTTAAGACTGAAGCTTTCTTT
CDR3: CASSLGTQDRFKTEAFF

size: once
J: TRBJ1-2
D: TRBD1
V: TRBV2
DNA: TGTGCCAGCAGTGAAGTAACAGGGGGGTACTATGGCTACACCTTC
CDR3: CASSEVTGGYYGYTF

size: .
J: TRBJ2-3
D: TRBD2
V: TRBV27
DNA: TGTGCCAGCAGCCTATTAGGGGGGGTAGCGGGAGGCCCCCCGTATTTT
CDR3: CASSLLGGVAGGPPYF

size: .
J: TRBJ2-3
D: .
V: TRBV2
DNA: TGTGCCAGCAAGTTCCGATCTGGGTTCACAGATACGCAGTATTTT
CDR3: CASKFRSGFTDTQYF

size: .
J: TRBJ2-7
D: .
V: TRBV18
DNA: TGTGCCAGCTCACCGGCCAGCCAGGGAATGGGGTCCTACGAGCAGTACTTC
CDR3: CASSPASQGMGSYEQYF

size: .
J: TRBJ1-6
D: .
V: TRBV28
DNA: TGTGCCAGCAGTCTACAGGGCCCCTCACCCCTCCACTTT
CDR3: CASSLQGPSPLHF

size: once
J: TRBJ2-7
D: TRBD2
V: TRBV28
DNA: TGTGCCAGCAGTTTAGAGAGCGGGAGAGGGTACGAGCAGTACTTC
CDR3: CASSLESGRGYEQYF

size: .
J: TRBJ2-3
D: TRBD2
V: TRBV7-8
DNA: TGTGCCAGCAGCCCTAGCGGGGGCACAGATACGCAGTATTTT
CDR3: CASSPSGGTDTQYF

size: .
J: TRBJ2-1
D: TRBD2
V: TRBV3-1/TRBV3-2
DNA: TGTGCCAGCAGCCAAGAGAAAGGACTAGCGGGAGGTATCTACAATGAGCAGTTCTTC
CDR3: CASSQEKGLAGGIYNEQFF

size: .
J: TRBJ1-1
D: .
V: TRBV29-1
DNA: TGCAGCGTTGATTCGGGGTGGGGGATGGGCACTGAAGCTTTCTTT
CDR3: CSVDSGWGMGTEAFF

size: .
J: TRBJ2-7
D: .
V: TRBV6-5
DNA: TGTGCCAGCAGTTACTCGGCAGGGTGGTACGAGCAGTACTTC
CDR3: CASSYSAGWYEQYF

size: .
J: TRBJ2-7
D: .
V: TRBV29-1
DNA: TGCAGCGTTTCAGAAGGCGAGCAGTACTTC
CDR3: CSVSEGEQYF

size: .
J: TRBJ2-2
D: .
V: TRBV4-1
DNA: TGCGCCAGCAGCCTCTTTGAGGGGACCGGGGAGCTGTTTTTT
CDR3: CASSLFEGTGELFF

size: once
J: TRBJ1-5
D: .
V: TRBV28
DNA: TGTGCCAGCAGTCCTCCCCGATTGGGTCGTAGCAATCAGCCCCAGCATTTT
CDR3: CASSPPRLGRSNQPQHF

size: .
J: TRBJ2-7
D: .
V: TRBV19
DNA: TGTGCCAGTAGTAAGGACGTTGCCTACGAGCAGTACTTC
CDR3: CASSKDVAYEQYF

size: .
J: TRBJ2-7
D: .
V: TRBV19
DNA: TGTGCCAGTAGTATTCGCCTGACGGCACCACCTCCCTACGAGCAGTACTTC
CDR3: CASSIRLTAPPPYEQYF

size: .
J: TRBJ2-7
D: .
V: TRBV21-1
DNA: TGTGCCAGCTGGACAGGGGGGCCCTACGAGCAGTACTTC
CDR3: CASWTGGPYEQYF

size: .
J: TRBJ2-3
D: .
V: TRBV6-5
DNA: TGTGCCAGCAGTTACGCCGCTGGGTCTGGCACAGATACGCAGTATTTT
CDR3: CASSYAAGSGTDTQYF

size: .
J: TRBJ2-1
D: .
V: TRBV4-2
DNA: TGTGCCAGCAGCTATCCGAATTCCAATGAGCAGTTCTTC
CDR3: CASSYPNSNEQFF

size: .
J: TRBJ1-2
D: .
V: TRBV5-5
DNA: TGTGCCAGCAGCTTGTCCCAGACTGCGAACTATGGCTACACCTTC
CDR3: CASSLSQTANYGYTF

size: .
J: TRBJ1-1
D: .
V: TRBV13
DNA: TGTGCCAGCAGCTTATCAGGGTGGAACACTGAAGCTTTCTTT
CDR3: CASSLSGWNTEAFF

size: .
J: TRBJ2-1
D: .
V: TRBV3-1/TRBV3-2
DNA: TGTGCCAGCAGCCAGGGGACCATGGGGGATGAGCAGTTCTTC
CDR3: CASSQGTMGDEQFF

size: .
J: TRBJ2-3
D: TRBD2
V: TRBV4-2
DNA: TGTGCCAGCAGCCCCACGGTAGCGGGAGAACCTACGCAGTATTTT
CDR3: CASSPTVAGEPTQYF

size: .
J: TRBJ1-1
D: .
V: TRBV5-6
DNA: TGTGCCAGCAGCTTGACTAATGCCAACACTGAAGCTTTCTTT
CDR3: CASSLTNANTEAFF